What follows are 22 T cell receptor beta chains derived from one specimen sequenced in a study of response to subunit inactivated influenza vaccine. TCRdb reanalysed the RT-PCR reads using MiXCR and keeps one entry per CDR3 protein. The sample has about 570,000 distinct CDR3 sequences; around 10% are singletons. Another study also made use of these data, one on T cells expressing NK-cell markers. From that second work: Libraries used 5'RACE template switching adding universal primer site and UMIs.

The sample was PBMCs from blood, taken on the day of vaccination. The receptor source for this set is a man aged 50-60 years who received an inactivated influenza vaccine.

In this sample, this clonotype turned up a few times. V gene TRBV4-3 combines with J gene TRBJ2-7, with TRBD2 matching 11 bases. Germline trimming cut 1 base from V and 2 bases from J; bases unmatched to any gene: 4. The length of the CDR3 is 16 residues. Germline V lookup: CDR1 LGHNA, CDR2 YSLEER. CDR3: CASSQASGGRTYEQYF. The CDR3 coding sequence is TGCGCCAGCAGCCAAGCTAGCGGGGGGCGGACCTACGAGCAGTACTTC.

This clonotype was observed a few times. The chain links TRBV11-2 to TRBJ2-7; weak D call: TRBD2 (6 bases). The CDR3 totals 15 residues. V lost 5 bases, J lost 0 bases, and 14 bases lay in between. CDR1 is SGHAT and CDR2 is FQNNGV in the germline V gene. The chain's CDR3 is CASSTSSGNSYEQYF. Here the CDR3 DNA reads TGTGCCAGCAGCACCAGTAGCGGAAACTCCTACGAGCAGTACTTC.

The rearrangement links TRBV7-9 to TRBJ2-1; unclear D gene. Between the trimmed V and J ends, which lost 5 bases and 9 bases, there was a span of 8 bases. The CDR3 is made up of 11 amino acids. The germline V gene has CDR1 SEHNR and CDR2 FQNEAQ (reference sequence). The CDR3 bases are TGTGCCAGCAGCCGAAAATTTGAGCAGTTCTTC. Protein sequence: CASSRKFEQFF.

The chain links TRBV10-3 to TRBJ2-7; D unresolved. This CDR3 is built from 12 residues. Per germline, CDR1 ENHRY and CDR2 SYGVKD. V lost 8 bases and J 2 bases, leaving 10 bases between the germline ends. CDR3 residues: CAIRLGTYEQYF. In nucleotides, the CDR3 is TGTGCCATCCGACTGGGGACCTACGAGCAGTACTTC.

This chain joins TRBV4-3 and TRBJ2-1; tentatively, D is TRBD1 (6 bases). Trimming took 3 bases from V and 5 from J, leaving 17 bases between them. The CDR3 spans 16 residues. Per the germline V gene, CDR1 is LGHNA and CDR2 is YSLEER. CDR3 sequence: CASSQINRERNNEQFF. In DNA form, the CDR3 reads TGCGCCAGCAGCCAGATAAACAGGGAAAGGAACAATGAGCAGTTCTTC.

V gene TRBV7-2 combines with J gene TRBJ1-3, with D possibly matching TRBD1 (6 bases). This CDR3 comprises 15 residues. Trimming removed 8 bases from V and 4 bases from J, with 18 bases in between. Germline assignment: CDR1 SGHTA and CDR2 FQGNSA. CDR3 region: CASARPGDGGNTIYF. The CDR3 region has the DNA TGTGCCAGCGCCCGCCCAGGGGATGGGGGAAACACCATATATTTT. Looking up the rest from reference TRBV7-2 and TRBJ1-3 gives the full variable domain: GAGVSQSPSNKVTEKGKDVELRCDPISGHTALYWYRQSLGQGLEFLIYFQGNSAPDKSGLPSDRFSAERTGGSVSTLTIQRTQQEDSAVYLCASARPGDGGNTIYFGEGSWLTVV.

This clonotype occurred a few times. The chain recombines TRBV5-1 with TRBJ2-7; D is unresolved. The germline V and J ends were trimmed by 4 bases and 4 bases, with 18 bases remaining between them. Per the germline V gene, CDR1 is SGHRS and CDR2 is YFSETQ. This CDR3 contains 15 residues. The CDR3 protein is CASSPTSGEMYEQYF. CDR3 nucleotides: TGCGCCAGCAGCCCGACATCCGGAGAGATGTACGAGCAGTACTTC.

The rearrangement links TRBV6-5 to TRBJ2-5, with TRBD1 as a possible D gene (5 bases). CDR1 and CDR2 (germline): MNHEY, SVGAGI. The CDR3 runs to 14 residues. Trimming stripped 2 bases from V and 6 bases from J, with 13 bases between. CDR3 sequence reads: CASSYGQGRKTQYF. CDR3 nucleotide sequence: TGTGCCAGCAGTTACGGGCAGGGTCGAAAGACCCAGTACTTC.

This clonotype turned up a few times. V and J are TRBV6-2 or TRBV6-3 and TRBJ1-5, with 9 bases fitting TRBD1. Unmatched junction bases numbered 8, after V lost 6 bases and J lost 2 bases. The V gene's germline CDR1 is MNHEY and CDR2 SVGEGT. CDR3 size: 16 residues. CDR3 nucleotide sequence: TGTGCCAGCAGCAAGGACAGGGGCAGCGGCAATCAGCCCCAGCATTTT. This encodes CASSKDRGSGNQPQHF.

A few counts support this clonotype. The chain links TRBV5-1 to TRBJ2-5; possibly TRBD2 for D (5 bases). CDR1 is SGHRS, CDR2 YFSETQ, per germline. This CDR3 is built from 17 residues. The ends were cut back, 0 bases at V and 5 bases at J, with 20 bases in the middle. The CDR3 coding sequence is TGCGCCAGCAGCTTGGAGCGGACGTTCTACCGAGAGGAGACCCAGTACTTC. Translation gives CASSLERTFYREETQYF.

This clonotype has just a few counts. The chain couples TRBV12-3 or TRBV12-4 to TRBJ1-1, with no clear D. The CDR3 spans 14 residues. The V gene lost 7 bases and the J gene lost 7 bases, with 19 bases spanning the gap. This chain's CDR3 is CASTSEGGGVEAFF. The CDR3, as DNA: TGTGCCAGCACCTCAGAAGGAGGTGGCGTTGAAGCTTTCTTT.

This clonotype appeared a few times. The chain recombines TRBV5-4 with TRBJ2-3, with TRBD2 matching 9 bases. CDR1 and CDR2 (germline): SGHNT, YYREEE (reference sequence). The CDR3 contains 17 residues. V dropped 0 bases and J dropped 2; count of bases not matched to a gene: 7. In DNA, the CDR3 is TGTGCCAGCAGCTTGGACCGAGCGGGAGGAATCACAGATACGCAGTATTTT. Residues: CASSLDRAGGITDTQYF.

The sample holds a few counts of this clonotype. The V and J genes are TRBV6-1 and TRBJ1-2; TRBD1 matches 9 bases. CDR1 and CDR2 from the germline V gene are MNHNS and SASEGT. The ends lost 5 bases at V and 2 bases at J; junction bases unmatched: 6. This CDR3 region has 15 residues. Written as DNA, the CDR3 is TGTGCCAGCAGTCTGGACAGGGGACCGAACTATGGCTACACCTTC. Its translation: CASSLDRGPNYGYTF.

This clonotype appeared a few times. The rearrangement joins TRBV5-1 to TRBJ2-7; D remains unclear. The CDR3 runs 16 residues. V lost 0 bases to trimming and J lost 6 bases, with 19 bases between them. Germline V gives CDR1 SGHRS, CDR2 YFSETQ. The CDR3 DNA sequence: TGCGCCAGCAGCTTGGGGGCGGACCAATTACGTACCGAGCAGTACTTC. It codes for CASSLGADQLRTEQYF.

The sample holds many counts of this clonotype. The chain employs TRBV27 and TRBJ2-1; the D gene is possibly TRBD2 (6 bases). Trimming shortened V by 6 bases and J by 9 bases, and 18 bases separated the two germline ends. In germline, CDR1 is MNHEY, CDR2 SMNVEV (reference sequence). The CDR3 loop spans 14 amino acids. The CDR3 loop is CASRTIRRGIEQFF. DNA of the CDR3: TGTGCCAGCAGGACTATCAGGAGGGGTATTGAGCAGTTCTTC.

This clonotype was seen only a few times. The V and J genes are TRBV12-3 or TRBV12-4 and TRBJ1-1, with a weak D call TRBD1 (5 bases). CDR3 length: 14 amino acids. The V gene lost 6 bases and the J gene lost 1 base, with 12 bases spanning the gap. The CDR3 DNA follows: TGTGCCAGCAGCAGTTGGGGGTCGAACACTGAAGCTTTCTTT. Translation gives CASSSWGSNTEAFF.

This chain uses TRBV19 with TRBJ2-2, with D unresolved. V shed 1 base and J shed 1 base, with 16 bases lying between them. CDR3 length equals 18 residues. The germline gives CDR1 LNHDA, CDR2 SQIVND (reference sequence). In DNA, the CDR3 is TGTGCCAGTAGTATAGTGATCGGACGGTTTTTGAACACCGGGGAGCTGTTTTTT. Translating it yields CASSIVIGRFLNTGELFF.

This clonotype was recorded a few times. The CDR3 nucleotides read TGTGCCAGCAGAAGGACTAGCGGGAATGAGCAGTTCTTC. This sequence encodes CASRRTSGNEQFF. The chain carries TRBV6-1 and TRBJ2-1; 11 bases align to TRBD2. The CDR3 is 13 amino acids. The germline V gene encodes CDR1 MNHNS and CDR2 SASEGT. With V trimmed by 6 bases and J by 7 bases, 2 bases remained unmatched.

This clonotype was counted a few times. The V call is TRBV10-2, the J call TRBJ2-2, with D possibly matching TRBD1 (6 bases). This CDR3 comprises 13 residues. V was shortened by 11 bases and J by 2 bases, with 12 bases between the two germline ends. The germline V gene encodes CDR1 WSHSY and CDR2 SAAADI. The CDR3 bases are TGCGCCGTACAGGGTTTTAACACCGGGGAGCTGTTTTTT. It encodes CAVQGFNTGELFF.

This clonotype was detected ten times or more. This sequence joins TRBV29-1 and TRBJ2-1; TRBD2 aligns across 7 bases. V dropped 7 bases and J dropped 1; count of bases not matched to a gene: 1. This CDR3 comprises 12 residues. The germline V gene has CDR1 SQVTM and CDR2 ANQGSEA. CDR3 bases: TGCAGCGCTAGCGGATCCTACAATGAGCAGTTCTTC. It codes for CSASGSYNEQFF.

This clonotype was counted many times. The chain combines TRBV28 with TRBJ2-7, with 9 positions matching TRBD1. V trimming: 6 bases; J trimming: 2 bases; junction bases outside the gene matches: 5. Germline CDR1 and CDR2: MDHEN and SYDVKM. The CDR3 extends over 14 amino acids. CDR3 in DNA: TGTGCCAGCAGAAAGGACAGGGGACCCTACGAGCAGTACTTC. The encoded protein is CASRKDRGPYEQYF.

This clonotype was observed a few times. The rearrangement joins TRBV12-3 or TRBV12-4 to TRBJ1-5; 12 nucleotides match TRBD1. The J segment lost 5 bases and the V segment lost 5 bases, leaving 4 bases of the junction unmatched. The CDR3 loop spans 15 amino acids. CDR3 amino acids: CASSRGTGGYQPQHF. The CDR3 bases are TGTGCCAGCAGTAGAGGGACAGGGGGCTATCAGCCCCAGCATTTT.